These 6 T cell receptor beta chains were all obtained from the same sample, sequenced in a study of PD-1 and CTLA-4 blockade in melanoma. This table comes from immunoSEQ multiplex PCR, and its TCRdb copy is limited to in-frame clones, with some not included. This sample has 15,000 to 20,000 clones, with roughly two thirds found just once. Material: CD8+ T cells from peripheral blood, obtained before anti-PD-1 treatment. The source is a human donor with melanoma.

The chain links TRBV30 to TRBJ2-7, with D possibly matching TRBD1 (5 bases). CDR3 length: 13 amino acids. Trimming stripped 2 bases from V and 2 bases from J, with 10 bases between. The germline V gene encodes CDR1 GTSNPN and CDR2 SVGIG (reference sequence). CDR3 in amino acids: CAWSLGPAYEQYF. CDR3 DNA: TGTGCCTGGAGTTTGGGGCCAGCCTACGAGCAGTACTTC.

This chain uses TRBV7-6 with TRBJ2-2; a weak D match, TRBD2 (5 bases). V lost 0 bases and J 5 bases, leaving 13 bases between the germline ends. Germline lookup yields CDR1 SGHVS and CDR2 FNYEAQ. The CDR3 is 16 amino acids. The chain's CDR3 is CASSLAYGGGTGELFF. The DNA of the CDR3 is TGTGCCAGCAGCTTAGCATACGGAGGTGGGACCGGGGAGCTGTTTTTT.

The table lists this clone with a count of one. The chain joins TRBV4-1 to TRBJ1-2; D remains unclear. Germline CDR1 reads MGHRA; CDR2 reads YSYEKL. With 0 bases removed from V and 3 bases from J, the gap between germline ends came to 11 bases. The CDR3 runs to 15 residues. As DNA, the CDR3 is TGCGCCAGCAGCCAAGAACCGATCCCGGACTATGGCTACACCTTC. Residues: CASSQEPIPDYGYTF.

The chain couples TRBV12-3 or TRBV12-4 to TRBJ1-2; a weak D match, TRBD1 (5 bases). The CDR3 is 13 residues long. Between the trimmed V and J ends, which lost 3 bases and 6 bases, there was a span of 11 bases. The CDR3 sequence: CASSFIGTDGYTF. The CDR3 bases are TGTGCCAGCAGTTTTATCGGGACGGATGGCTACACCTTC.

The chain is built from TRBV18 and TRBJ2-1; 10 positions match TRBD1. Germline-derived CDR1 and CDR2 are KGHSH and LQKENI. The length of the CDR3 is 17 residues. With V trimmed by 3 bases and J by 4 bases, 9 bases remained unmatched. The CDR3: CASSPYGTGASYNEQFF. CDR3 nucleotide sequence: TGTGCCAGCTCACCTTACGGGACAGGGGCTTCGTACAATGAGCAGTTCTTC.

This chain links TRBV12-3 or TRBV12-4 with TRBJ1-5, with D uncertain. The CDR3 runs to 13 residues. V was trimmed by 1 base and J by 7 bases, leaving 8 bases between them. CDR3 loop: CASSLGVGQPQHF. In nucleotides, the CDR3 is TGTGCCAGCAGTTTAGGGGTAGGCCAGCCCCAGCATTTT.